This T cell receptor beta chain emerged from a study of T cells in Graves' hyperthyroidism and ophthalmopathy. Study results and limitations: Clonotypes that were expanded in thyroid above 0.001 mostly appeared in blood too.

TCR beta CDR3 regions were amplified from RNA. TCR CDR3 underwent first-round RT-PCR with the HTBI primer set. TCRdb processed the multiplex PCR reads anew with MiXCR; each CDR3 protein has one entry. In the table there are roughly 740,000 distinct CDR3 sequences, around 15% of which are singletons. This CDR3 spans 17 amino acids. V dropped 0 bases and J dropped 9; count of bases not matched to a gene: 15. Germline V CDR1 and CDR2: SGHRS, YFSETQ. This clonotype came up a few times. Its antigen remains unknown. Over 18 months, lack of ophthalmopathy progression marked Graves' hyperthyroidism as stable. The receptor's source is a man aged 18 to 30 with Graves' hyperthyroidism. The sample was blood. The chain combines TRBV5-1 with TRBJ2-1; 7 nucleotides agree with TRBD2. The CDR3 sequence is CASSLAGGEGETSEQFF. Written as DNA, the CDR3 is TGCGCCAGCAGCTTGGCGGGTGGGGAGGGAGAGACCTCTGAGCAGTTCTTC.